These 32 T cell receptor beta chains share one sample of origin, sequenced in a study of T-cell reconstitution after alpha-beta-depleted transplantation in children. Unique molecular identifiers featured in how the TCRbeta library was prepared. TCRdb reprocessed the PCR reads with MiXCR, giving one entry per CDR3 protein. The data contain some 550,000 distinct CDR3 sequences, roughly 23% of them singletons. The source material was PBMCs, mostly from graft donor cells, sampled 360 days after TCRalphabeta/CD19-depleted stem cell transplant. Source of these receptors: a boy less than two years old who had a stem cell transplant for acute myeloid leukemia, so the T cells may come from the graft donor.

CDR3 residues: CSARPTPGANTGELFF. DNA of the CDR3: TGCAGTGCTCGACCGACCCCCGGGGCGAACACCGGGGAGCTGTTTTTT. The J gene is TRBJ2-2, the V gene TRBV20-1; the D gene is possibly TRBD2 (5 bases). V was cut by 5 bases and J by 0 bases, with 16 bases left in between. Per germline, CDR1 DFQATT and CDR2 SNEGSKA (reference sequence). This CDR3 spans 16 amino acids.

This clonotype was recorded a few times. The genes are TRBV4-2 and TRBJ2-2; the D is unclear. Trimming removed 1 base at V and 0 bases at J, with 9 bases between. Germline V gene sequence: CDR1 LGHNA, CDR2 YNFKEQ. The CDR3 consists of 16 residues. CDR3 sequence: CASSQGKGSNTGELFF. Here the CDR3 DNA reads TGTGCCAGCAGCCAAGGAAAGGGATCGAACACCGGGGAGCTGTTTTTT.

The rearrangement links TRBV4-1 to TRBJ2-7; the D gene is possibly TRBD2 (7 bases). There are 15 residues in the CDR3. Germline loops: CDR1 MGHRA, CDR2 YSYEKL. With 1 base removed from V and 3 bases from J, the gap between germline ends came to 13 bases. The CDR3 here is CASSQVRGGGYEQYV. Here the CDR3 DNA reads TGCGCCAGCAGCCAAGTTAGGGGGGGCGGCTACGAGCAGTACGTC.

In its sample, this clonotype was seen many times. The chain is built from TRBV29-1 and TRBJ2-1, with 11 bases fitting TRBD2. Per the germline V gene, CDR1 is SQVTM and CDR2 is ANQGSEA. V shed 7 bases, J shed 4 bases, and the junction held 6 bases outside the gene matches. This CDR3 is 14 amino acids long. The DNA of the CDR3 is TGCAGCGACCAACTAGCGGGGGATTACAATGAGCAGTTCTTC. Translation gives CSDQLAGDYNEQFF.

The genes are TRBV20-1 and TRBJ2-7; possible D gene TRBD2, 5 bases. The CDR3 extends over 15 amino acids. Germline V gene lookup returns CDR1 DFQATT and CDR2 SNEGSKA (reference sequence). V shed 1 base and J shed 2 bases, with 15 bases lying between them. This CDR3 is CSARAEVRGPYEQYF. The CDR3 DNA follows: TGCAGTGCTAGAGCCGAGGTTCGGGGTCCCTACGAGCAGTACTTC.

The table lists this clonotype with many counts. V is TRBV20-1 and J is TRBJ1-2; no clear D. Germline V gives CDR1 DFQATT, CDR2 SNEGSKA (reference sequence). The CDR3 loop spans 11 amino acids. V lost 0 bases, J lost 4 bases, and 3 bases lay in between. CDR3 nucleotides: TGCAGTGCTAGAGACAGCTATGGCTACACCTTC. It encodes CSARDSYGYTF.

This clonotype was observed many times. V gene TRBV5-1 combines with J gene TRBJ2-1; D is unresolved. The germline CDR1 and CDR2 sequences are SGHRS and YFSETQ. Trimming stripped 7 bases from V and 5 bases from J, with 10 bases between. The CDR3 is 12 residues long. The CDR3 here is CASGYANNEQFF. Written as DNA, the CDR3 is TGCGCCAGCGGGTATGCGAACAATGAGCAGTTCTTC.

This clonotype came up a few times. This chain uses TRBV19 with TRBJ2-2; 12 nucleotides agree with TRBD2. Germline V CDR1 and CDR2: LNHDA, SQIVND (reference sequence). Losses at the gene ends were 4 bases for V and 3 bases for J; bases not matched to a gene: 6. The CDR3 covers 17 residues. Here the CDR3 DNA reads TGTGCCAGTAGTACCCCTCGGACTAGCGGGGACACCGGGGAGCTGTTTTTT. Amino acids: CASSTPRTSGDTGELFF.

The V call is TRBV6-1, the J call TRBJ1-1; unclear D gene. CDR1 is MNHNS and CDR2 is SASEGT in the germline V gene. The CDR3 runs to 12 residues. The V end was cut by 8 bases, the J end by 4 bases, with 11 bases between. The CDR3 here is CASRGYGTEAFF. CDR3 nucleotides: TGTGCCAGCCGGGGTTATGGCACTGAAGCTTTCTTT.

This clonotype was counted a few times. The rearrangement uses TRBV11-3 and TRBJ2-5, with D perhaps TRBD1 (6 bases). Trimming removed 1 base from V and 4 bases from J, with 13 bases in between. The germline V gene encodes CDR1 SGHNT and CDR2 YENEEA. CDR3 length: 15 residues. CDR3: CASSLAGGFGETQYF. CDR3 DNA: TGTGCCAGCAGCTTAGCTGGGGGCTTCGGAGAGACCCAGTACTTC. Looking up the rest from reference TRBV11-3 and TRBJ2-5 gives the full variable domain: EAGVVQSPRYKIIEKKQPVAFWCNPISGHNTLYWYLQNLGQGPELLIRYENEEAVDDSQLPKDRFSAERLKGVDSTLKIQPAELGDSAVYLCASSLAGGFGETQYFGPGTRLLVL.

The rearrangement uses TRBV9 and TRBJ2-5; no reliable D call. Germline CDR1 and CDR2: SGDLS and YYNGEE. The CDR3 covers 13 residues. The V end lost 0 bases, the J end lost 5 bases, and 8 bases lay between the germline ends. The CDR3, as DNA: TGTGCCAGCAGCGTAGACAGCCCGGAGACCCAGTACTTC. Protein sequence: CASSVDSPETQYF. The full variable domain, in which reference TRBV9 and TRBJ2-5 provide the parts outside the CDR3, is DSGVTQTPKHLITATGQRVTLRCSPRSGDLSVYWYQQSLDQGLQFLIQYYNGEERAKGNILERFSAQQFPDLHSELNLSSLELGDSALYFCASSVDSPETQYFGPGTRLLVL.

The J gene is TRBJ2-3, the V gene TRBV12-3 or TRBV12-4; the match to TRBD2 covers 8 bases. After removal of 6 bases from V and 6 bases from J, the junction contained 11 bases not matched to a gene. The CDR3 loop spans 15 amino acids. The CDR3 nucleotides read TGTGCCAGCAGGACATCGGGGGGGCCGCCCGATACGCAGTATTTT. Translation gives CASRTSGGPPDTQYF.

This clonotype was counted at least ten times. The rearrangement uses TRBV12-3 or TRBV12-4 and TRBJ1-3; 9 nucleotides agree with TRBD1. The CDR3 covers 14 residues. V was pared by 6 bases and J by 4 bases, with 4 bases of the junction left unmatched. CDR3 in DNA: TGTGCCAGCAGACGGGGGACAGGGGGAAACACCATATATTTT. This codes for CASRRGTGGNTIYF.

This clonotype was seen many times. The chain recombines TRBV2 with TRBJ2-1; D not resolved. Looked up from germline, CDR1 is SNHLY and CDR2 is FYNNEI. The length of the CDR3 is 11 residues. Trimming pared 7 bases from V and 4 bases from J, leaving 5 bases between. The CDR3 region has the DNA TGTGCCAGCACGGCTTACAATGAGCAGTTCTTC. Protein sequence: CASTAYNEQFF.

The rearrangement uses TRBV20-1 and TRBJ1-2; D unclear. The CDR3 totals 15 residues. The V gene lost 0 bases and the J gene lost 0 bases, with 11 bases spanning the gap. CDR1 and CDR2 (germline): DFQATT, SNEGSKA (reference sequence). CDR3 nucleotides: TGCAGTGCTAGAGATCGGGTAGCTACTAACTATGGCTACACCTTC. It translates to CSARDRVATNYGYTF.

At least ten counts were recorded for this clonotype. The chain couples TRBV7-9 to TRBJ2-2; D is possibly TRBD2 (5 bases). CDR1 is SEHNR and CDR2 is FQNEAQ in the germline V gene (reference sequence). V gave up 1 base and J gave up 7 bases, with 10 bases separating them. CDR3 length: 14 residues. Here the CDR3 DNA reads TGTGCCAGCAGCTTAGTATCGGGGTTCGGGGAGCTGTTTTTT. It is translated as CASSLVSGFGELFF.

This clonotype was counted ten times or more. The CDR3 coding sequence is TGTGCCAGCAGCCCAATAGGGCGGGGACTTTACAATGAGCAGTTCTTC. Protein: CASSPIGRGLYNEQFF. The V and J genes are TRBV7-2 and TRBJ2-1; possibly TRBD2 for D (6 bases). Germline V lookup: CDR1 SGHTA, CDR2 FQGNSA. The CDR3 is made up of 16 amino acids. V was clipped by 5 bases and J by 4 bases, with 18 bases between them.

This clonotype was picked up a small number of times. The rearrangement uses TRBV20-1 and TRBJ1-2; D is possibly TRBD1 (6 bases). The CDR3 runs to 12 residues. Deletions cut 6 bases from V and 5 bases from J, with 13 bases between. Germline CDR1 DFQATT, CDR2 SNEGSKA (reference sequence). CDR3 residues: CSATTGLYGYTF. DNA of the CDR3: TGCAGTGCAACAACAGGGTTATATGGCTACACCTTC.

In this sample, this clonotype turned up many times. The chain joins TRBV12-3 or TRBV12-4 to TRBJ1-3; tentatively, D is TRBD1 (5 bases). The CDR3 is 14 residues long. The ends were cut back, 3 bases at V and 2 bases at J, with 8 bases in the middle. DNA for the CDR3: TGTGCCAGCAGTTTTACAGGCACTGGAAACACCATATATTTT. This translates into CASSFTGTGNTIYF.

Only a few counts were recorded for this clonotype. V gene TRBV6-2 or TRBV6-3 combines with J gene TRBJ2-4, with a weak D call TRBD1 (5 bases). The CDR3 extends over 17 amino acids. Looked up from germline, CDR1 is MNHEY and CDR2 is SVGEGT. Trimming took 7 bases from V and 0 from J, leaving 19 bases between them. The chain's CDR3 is CASTLRRQSLAKNIQYF. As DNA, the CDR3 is TGTGCCAGCACCTTAAGAAGACAGTCCCTAGCCAAAAACATTCAGTACTTC.

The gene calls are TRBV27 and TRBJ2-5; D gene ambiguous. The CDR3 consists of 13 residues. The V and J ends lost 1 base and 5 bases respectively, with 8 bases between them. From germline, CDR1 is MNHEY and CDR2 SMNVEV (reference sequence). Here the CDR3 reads CASSLWLGETQYF. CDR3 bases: TGTGCCAGCAGTTTATGGTTGGGGGAGACCCAGTACTTC.

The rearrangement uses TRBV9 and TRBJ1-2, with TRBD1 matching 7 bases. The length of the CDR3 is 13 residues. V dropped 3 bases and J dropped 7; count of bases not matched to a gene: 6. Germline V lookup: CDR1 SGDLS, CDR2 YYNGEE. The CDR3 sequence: CASSEAGTAGYTF. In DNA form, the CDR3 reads TGTGCCAGCAGCGAGGCCGGGACAGCTGGCTACACCTTC. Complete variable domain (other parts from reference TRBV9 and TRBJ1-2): DSGVTQTPKHLITATGQRVTLRCSPRSGDLSVYWYQQSLDQGLQFLIQYYNGEERAKGNILERFSAQQFPDLHSELNLSSLELGDSALYFCASSEAGTAGYTFGSGTRLTVV.

The chain's CDR3 is CASSWSYEQYF. CDR3 DNA sequence: TGTGCCAGCAGCTGGTCCTACGAGCAGTACTTC. The chain recombines TRBV7-2 with TRBJ2-7; no clear D gene. The CDR3 extends over 11 amino acids. V gave up 4 bases and J gave up 1 base, with 2 bases separating them. Germline CDR1 SGHTA, CDR2 FQGNSA. Together with reference TRBV7-2 and TRBJ2-7, the CDR3 gives the full variable domain: GAGVSQSPSNKVTEKGKDVELRCDPISGHTALYWYRQSLGQGLEFLIYFQGNSAPDKSGLPSDRFSAERTGGSVSTLTIQRTQQEDSAVYLCASSWSYEQYFGPGTRLTVT.

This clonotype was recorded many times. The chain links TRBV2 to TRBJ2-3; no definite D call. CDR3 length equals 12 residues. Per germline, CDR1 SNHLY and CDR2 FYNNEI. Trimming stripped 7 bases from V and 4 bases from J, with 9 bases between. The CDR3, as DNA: TGTGCCAGCATTCTAGGAGCAGATACGCAGTATTTT. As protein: CASILGADTQYF.

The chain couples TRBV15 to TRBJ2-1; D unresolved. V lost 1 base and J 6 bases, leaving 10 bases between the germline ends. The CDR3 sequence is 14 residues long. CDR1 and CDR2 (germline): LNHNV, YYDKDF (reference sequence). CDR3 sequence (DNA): TGTGCCACCAGCAGAGTCCGCGCTACCAATGAGCAGTTCTTC. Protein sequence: CATSRVRATNEQFF.

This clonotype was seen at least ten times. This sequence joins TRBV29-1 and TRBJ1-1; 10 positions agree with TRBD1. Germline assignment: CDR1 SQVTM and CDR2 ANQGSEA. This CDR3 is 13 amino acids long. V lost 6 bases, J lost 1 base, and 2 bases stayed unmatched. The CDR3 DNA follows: TGCAGCGTGGACAGGGGGACGAACACTGAAGCTTTCTTT. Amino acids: CSVDRGTNTEAFF.

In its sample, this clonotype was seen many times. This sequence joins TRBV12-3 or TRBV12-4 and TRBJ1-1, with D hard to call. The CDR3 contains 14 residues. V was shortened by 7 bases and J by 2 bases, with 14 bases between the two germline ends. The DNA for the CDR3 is TGTGCCAGCATCAGTTCCTTCAATAACACTGAAGCTTTCTTT. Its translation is CASISSFNNTEAFF.

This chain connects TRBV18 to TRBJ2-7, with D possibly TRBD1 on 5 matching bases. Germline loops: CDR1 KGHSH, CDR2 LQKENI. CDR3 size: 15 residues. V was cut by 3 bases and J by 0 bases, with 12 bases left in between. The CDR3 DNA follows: TGTGCCAGCTCACCGGGGCCTACCTTCTCCTACGAGCAGTACGTC. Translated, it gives CASSPGPTFSYEQYV.

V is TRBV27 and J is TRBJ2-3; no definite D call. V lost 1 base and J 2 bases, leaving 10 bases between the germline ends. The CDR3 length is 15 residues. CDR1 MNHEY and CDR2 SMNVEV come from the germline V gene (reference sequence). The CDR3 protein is CASSLWGTLTDTQYF. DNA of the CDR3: TGTGCCAGCAGTTTATGGGGAACACTCACAGATACGCAGTATTTT.

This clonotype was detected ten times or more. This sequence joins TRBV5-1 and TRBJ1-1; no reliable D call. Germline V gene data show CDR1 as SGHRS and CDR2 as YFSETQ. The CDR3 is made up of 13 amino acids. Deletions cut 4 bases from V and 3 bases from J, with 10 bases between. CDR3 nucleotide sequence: TGCGCCAGCAGCCAGCAGGCCTACACTGAAGCTTTCTTT. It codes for CASSQQAYTEAFF.

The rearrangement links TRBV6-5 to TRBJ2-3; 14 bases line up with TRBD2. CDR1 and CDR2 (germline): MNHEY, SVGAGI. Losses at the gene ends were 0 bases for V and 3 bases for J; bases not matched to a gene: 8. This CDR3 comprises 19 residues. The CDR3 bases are TGTGCCAGCAGTTACTCACCCATCGGGACTAGCGGGAGAACAGATACGCAGTATTTT. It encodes CASSYSPIGTSGRTDTQYF.

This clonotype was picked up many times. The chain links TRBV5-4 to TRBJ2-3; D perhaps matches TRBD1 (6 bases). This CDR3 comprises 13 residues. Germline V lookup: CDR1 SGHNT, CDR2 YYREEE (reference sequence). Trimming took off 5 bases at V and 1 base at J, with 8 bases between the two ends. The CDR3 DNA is TGTGCCAGCAGTTCAGGGGGCACAGATACGCAGTATTTT. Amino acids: CASSSGGTDTQYF.